These T cell receptor beta chains were read from a single sample in a study of T cells in localized non-small cell lung cancer. The table came from immunoSEQ multiplex PCR; TCRdb's copy has only in-frame clones and leaves some out. Found here are roughly 76,000 clones, about 78% of them singletons; the top ten hold roughly a fifth. The starting material was PBMCs, obtained before any cancer treatment. Receptor source: a man aged 35 to 70 with stage II squamous cell lung carcinoma. Each CDR3 is given with its conserved first and last residue. The D gene is left open where the match is weak. Clone size is given for some rows only: seen once, a few or many times, or a class if the clone is expanded.

v_call: TRBV5-1
d_call: TRBD1
clone_size: -
j_call: TRBJ2-7
cdr3_aa: CASSWDSSYEQYF
cdr3_nt: TGCGCCAGCAGCTGGGACAGCTCCTACGAGCAGTACTTC

v_call: TRBV5-1
d_call: -
clone_size: -
j_call: TRBJ2-7
cdr3_aa: CASSPFEGGHEQYF
cdr3_nt: TGCGCCAGCAGCCCCTTCGAAGGTGGACACGAGCAGTACTTC

v_call: TRBV30
d_call: TRBD2
clone_size: -
j_call: TRBJ2-4
cdr3_aa: CGGTSGRALAKNIQYF
cdr3_nt: TGTGGGGGGACTAGCGGGAGGGCCCTAGCCAAAAACATTCAGTACTTC

v_call: TRBV19
d_call: -
clone_size: -
j_call: TRBJ1-2
cdr3_aa: CASIGGPGRGTRNYTF
cdr3_nt: TGTGCCAGTATTGGTGGACCAGGGAGGGGGACGCGGAACTACACCTTC

v_call: TRBV4-3
d_call: -
clone_size: -
j_call: TRBJ1-1
cdr3_aa: CASSPSPWFRTEAFF
cdr3_nt: TGCGCCAGCAGCCCCTCCCCGTGGTTTCGCACTGAAGCTTTCTTT

v_call: TRBV5-4
d_call: TRBD1
clone_size: many
j_call: TRBJ2-7
cdr3_aa: CASSKGQGPSLSYEQYF
cdr3_nt: TGTGCCAGCAGCAAAGGACAGGGGCCCAGCCTATCCTACGAGCAGTACTTC

v_call: TRBV5-6
d_call: TRBD2
clone_size: -
j_call: TRBJ2-7
cdr3_aa: CASSSIGLAGGAEQYF
cdr3_nt: TGTGCCAGCAGCTCCATAGGACTAGCGGGAGGGGCCGAGCAGTACTTC

v_call: TRBV4-3
d_call: TRBD2
clone_size: -
j_call: TRBJ2-7
cdr3_aa: CASSQELAAYEQYF
cdr3_nt: TGCGCCAGCAGCCAAGAACTAGCGGCCTACGAGCAGTACTTC

v_call: TRBV28
d_call: TRBD1
clone_size: -
j_call: TRBJ1-2
cdr3_aa: CASIDRGTGLANYGYTF
cdr3_nt: TGTGCCAGCATAGACCGTGGGACAGGGTTAGCTAACTATGGCTACACCTTC

v_call: TRBV11-2
d_call: TRBD1
clone_size: -
j_call: TRBJ1-4
cdr3_aa: CASSSRDRGRMGEKLFF
cdr3_nt: TGTGCCAGCAGCAGCCGGGACAGGGGGCGAATGGGTGAAAAACTGTTTTTT

v_call: TRBV7-3
d_call: TRBD2
clone_size: once
j_call: TRBJ2-3
cdr3_aa: CASSLLLAGGLTDTQYF
cdr3_nt: TGTGCCAGCAGCTTACTTCTAGCGGGGGGCCTCACAGATACGCAGTATTTT

v_call: TRBV7-3
d_call: -
clone_size: -
j_call: TRBJ1-6
cdr3_aa: CASSLRGPDNSPLHF
cdr3_nt: TGTGCCAGCAGCTTAAGGGGACCTGATAATTCACCCCTCCACTTT

v_call: TRBV7-9
d_call: -
clone_size: -
j_call: TRBJ2-7
cdr3_aa: CASTPFAGTTSSYEQYF
cdr3_nt: TGTGCCAGCACCCCTTTCGCCGGGACCACCAGCTCCTACGAGCAGTACTTC

v_call: TRBV19
d_call: -
clone_size: -
j_call: TRBJ1-5
cdr3_aa: CASIGTDNQPQHF
cdr3_nt: TGTGCCAGTATCGGAACAGATAATCAGCCCCAGCATTTT

v_call: TRBV5-5
d_call: -
clone_size: -
j_call: TRBJ1-2
cdr3_aa: CASSEDAWLGGYTF
cdr3_nt: TGTGCCAGCAGCGAGGACGCCTGGTTGGGTGGCTACACCTTC

v_call: TRBV7-2
d_call: -
clone_size: -
j_call: TRBJ2-3
cdr3_aa: CASSLGGHGTQYF
cdr3_nt: TGTGCCAGCAGCTTAGGAGGGCACGGTACGCAGTATTTT

v_call: TRBV7-9
d_call: -
clone_size: -
j_call: TRBJ2-7
cdr3_aa: CASSSGQRLSYEQYF
cdr3_nt: TGTGCCAGCAGCTCAGGACAGCGACTCTCCTACGAGCAGTACTTC

v_call: TRBV29-1
d_call: -
clone_size: -
j_call: TRBJ2-7
cdr3_aa: CSVAGTKSSYEQYF
cdr3_nt: TGCAGCGTGGCTGGGACGAAGAGCTCCTACGAGCAGTACTTC

v_call: TRBV19
d_call: -
clone_size: few
j_call: TRBJ1-1
cdr3_aa: CASSIPGTGRLAFF
cdr3_nt: TGTGCCAGTAGTATCCCAGGGACCGGGAGGTTGGCTTTCTTT

v_call: TRBV29-1
d_call: -
clone_size: -
j_call: TRBJ1-4
cdr3_aa: CSVDRGLGEKLFF
cdr3_nt: TGCAGCGTTGACAGGGGCCTCGGTGAAAAACTGTTTTTT

v_call: TRBV25-1
d_call: -
clone_size: -
j_call: TRBJ1-1
cdr3_aa: CASSFDGLAEAFF
cdr3_nt: TGTGCCAGCTCCTTCGACGGCCTTGCTGAAGCTTTCTTT

v_call: TRBV5-1
d_call: TRBD1
clone_size: -
j_call: TRBJ1-4
cdr3_aa: CASSLGQIATNEKLFF
cdr3_nt: TGCGCCAGCAGCCTGGGACAGATTGCAACTAATGAAAAACTGTTTTTT

v_call: TRBV6-5
d_call: -
clone_size: -
j_call: TRBJ2-5
cdr3_aa: CASSPTSYQETQYF
cdr3_nt: TGTGCCAGCAGTCCTACTTCTTACCAAGAGACCCAGTACTTC

v_call: TRBV9
d_call: -
clone_size: once
j_call: TRBJ1-2
cdr3_aa: CASSVEGKGPRYGYTF
cdr3_nt: TGTGCCAGCAGCGTAGAAGGCAAGGGCCCTAGATATGGCTACACCTTC

v_call: TRBV2
d_call: -
clone_size: -
j_call: TRBJ2-1
cdr3_aa: CASSGGGGYNEQFF
cdr3_nt: TGTGCCAGCAGTGGCGGAGGGGGCTACAATGAGCAGTTCTTC

v_call: TRBV5-8
d_call: -
clone_size: few
j_call: TRBJ1-6
cdr3_aa: CASRLGRAYNSPLHF
cdr3_nt: TGTGCCAGCAGGCTAGGCAGGGCCTATAATTCACCCCTCCACTTT

v_call: TRBV7-2
d_call: -
clone_size: few
j_call: TRBJ1-6
cdr3_aa: CASSLGHGGSPLHF
cdr3_nt: TGTGCCAGCAGCCTAGGACATGGTGGTTCACCCCTCCACTTT

v_call: TRBV28
d_call: -
clone_size: -
j_call: TRBJ1-3
cdr3_aa: CASSLEGESGNTIYF
cdr3_nt: TGTGCCAGCAGTTTGGAGGGGGAAAGTGGAAACACCATATATTTT

v_call: TRBV7-9
d_call: TRBD1
clone_size: -
j_call: TRBJ2-7
cdr3_aa: CASSLRTGLEQYF
cdr3_nt: TGTGCCAGCAGCTTACGGACAGGGCTGGAGCAGTACTTC

v_call: TRBV30
d_call: -
clone_size: -
j_call: TRBJ1-1
cdr3_aa: CAWSVTGLGTEAFF
cdr3_nt: TGTGCCTGGAGTGTAACGGGGCTGGGCACTGAAGCTTTCTTT

v_call: TRBV5-1
d_call: TRBD1
clone_size: -
j_call: TRBJ1-2
cdr3_aa: CASSLDGTGGNYGYTF
cdr3_nt: TGCGCCAGCAGCTTGGACGGGACAGGGGGAAACTATGGCTACACCTTC

v_call: TRBV27
d_call: TRBD2
clone_size: few
j_call: TRBJ2-1
cdr3_aa: CASSLSWAGASYNEQFF
cdr3_nt: TGTGCCAGCAGCCTGAGCTGGGCGGGAGCTTCCTACAATGAGCAGTTCTTC

v_call: TRBV7-8
d_call: -
clone_size: -
j_call: TRBJ2-6
cdr3_aa: CASSLKSGANVLTF
cdr3_nt: TGTGCCAGCAGCTTAAAGTCTGGGGCCAACGTCCTGACTTTC

v_call: TRBV6-1
d_call: -
clone_size: -
j_call: TRBJ2-6
cdr3_aa: CASSEAGTGANVLTF
cdr3_nt: TGTGCCAGCAGTGAAGCGGGGACTGGGGCCAACGTCCTGACTTTC

v_call: TRBV7-3
d_call: -
clone_size: -
j_call: TRBJ2-1
cdr3_aa: CATSSGSWNEQFF
cdr3_nt: TGTGCCACGTCGAGCGGGTCATGGAATGAGCAGTTCTTC

v_call: TRBV9
d_call: TRBD1
clone_size: -
j_call: TRBJ1-5
cdr3_aa: CASSVTGDLGQPQHF
cdr3_nt: TGTGCCAGCAGCGTCACAGGGGACCTAGGTCAGCCCCAGCATTTT

v_call: TRBV4-2
d_call: -
clone_size: -
j_call: TRBJ2-7
cdr3_aa: CASSQAWDTSYEQYF
cdr3_nt: TGTGCCAGCAGCCAGGCTTGGGACACCTCCTACGAGCAGTACTTC

v_call: TRBV28
d_call: TRBD2
clone_size: -
j_call: TRBJ2-2
cdr3_aa: CASGSGSANTGELFF
cdr3_nt: TGTGCCAGCGGTAGCGGGAGTGCTAACACCGGGGAGCTGTTTTTT

v_call: TRBV5-8
d_call: -
clone_size: -
j_call: TRBJ2-4
cdr3_aa: CASSSELWVAKNIQYF
cdr3_nt: TGTGCCAGCAGCTCGGAGCTTTGGGTGGCCAAAAACATTCAGTACTTC

v_call: TRBV29-1
d_call: -
clone_size: once
j_call: TRBJ2-7
cdr3_aa: CSVVSSLIDEQYF
cdr3_nt: TGCAGCGTCGTCAGCTCCCTAATAGACGAGCAGTACTTC

v_call: TRBV2
d_call: -
clone_size: few
j_call: TRBJ1-4
cdr3_aa: CASNLLNEKLFF
cdr3_nt: TGTGCCAGCAATTTACTTAATGAAAAACTGTTTTTT

v_call: TRBV6-6
d_call: TRBD2
clone_size: -
j_call: TRBJ2-1
cdr3_aa: CASSYLGEGHEQFF
cdr3_nt: TGTGCCAGCAGTTACTTGGGGGAGGGACATGAGCAGTTCTTC

v_call: TRBV2
d_call: -
clone_size: -
j_call: TRBJ2-7
cdr3_aa: CASSERPGASYEQYF
cdr3_nt: TGTGCCAGCAGTGAGCGACCAGGGGCCTCCTACGAGCAGTACTTC

v_call: TRBV6-6
d_call: -
clone_size: few
j_call: TRBJ1-6
cdr3_aa: CASSLLGRGNNSPLHF
cdr3_nt: TGTGCCAGCAGTTTACTCGGCAGGGGAAATAATTCACCCCTCCACTTT